The TCR beta chain under discussion was sequenced for a study of blood T cell repertoires in COVID-19. The wider study: COVID-19 samples collected from the United States, Italy and Spain covered acute and convalescent phases. T cells, B-cell-depleted T cells, or PBMCs provided the cDNA or gDNA that served as material.

It was during active infection that Seattle patients were enrolled and then longitudinally followed. In germline, CDR1 is LGHNA, CDR2 YSLEER. Trimming at V came to 1 base and at J to 3 bases, leaving 2 bases not matched to a gene. This CDR3 contains 15 residues. In the original analysis: Cell counts per sample came from amplifying reference gene primers. The method was immunoSEQ multiplex PCR; TCRdb's version includes in-frame clones alone and lacks a portion of them. V and J calls and clone size are those listed in that table; D and trimming were worked out from the DNA. This table has 150,000 to 200,000 clones, just over 90% appearing once.

Material: peripheral blood. The clonotype originates from a woman aged 55-70 years with COVID-19, enrolled during active disease. V gene TRBV4-3 combines with J gene TRBJ2-3; 9 bases map to TRBD2. CDR3 protein: CASSQVAGETDTQYF. The CDR3 nucleotides are TGCGCCAGCAGCCAAGTAGCGGGGGAAACAGATACGCAGTATTTT.